This T cell receptor beta chain was sequenced in a study of T cell repertoires in cytomegalovirus infection. The overall study: Selection of CMV epitopes for the study included recently identified HLA-C-restricted and well-studied HLA-B-restricted ones. Study findings and constraints: The cumulative frequency of public TCR beta families identified carriers of CMV plus the relevant HLA. The ex vivo response showed dominance by HLA-C-restricted CMV-specific TCR beta clonotypes.

Regarding this clonotype: The antigen is not known.

TCRdb processed the reads anew with MiXCR; each CDR3 protein has one entry. This sample yields some 800,000 distinct CDR3 sequences, of which around a third are seen a single time; around an eighth belongs to the top ten. CDR1 and CDR2 from the germline V gene are MNHNS and SASEGT. The CDR3 consists of 13 residues. Unmatched junction bases numbered 8, after V lost 6 bases and J lost 7 bases. The chain has TRBV6-1 and TRBJ1-2; TRBD1 agrees at 7 bases. The receptor was isolated from a human donor in good health (CMV status not recorded). Some clones in this sample may be carry-over from other donors' samples. The sample was cultured CD8+ T cells from PBMCs, taken from culture after CMV antigen stimulation. DNA of the CDR3: TGTGCCAGCAGGCCTCGGGGGACAGCTGGCTACACCTTC. Translation: CASRPRGTAGYTF.